This T cell receptor (beta chain) was documented in a study of monozygotic twins with cystic fibrosis. Study summary: Libraries were built from three micrograms of fragmented DNA using about 16 PCR cycles.

Sequencing used immunoSEQ multiplex PCR; TCRdb keeps in-frame clones, though not all of them. This sample has more than 30,000 clones; roughly 96% occur once, and the top ten carry around 0.18%. As regards this clone: Antigen: not known.

Deletions cut 7 bases from V and 1 base from J, with 10 bases between. The CDR3 contains 13 residues. Germline V gene lookup returns CDR1 MGHRA and CDR2 YSYEKL. Study results and caveats: Clonality was generally low (median approximately 0.009), higher in the most severe patients. Monozygotic CF twins shared more identical nucleotide clonotypes than unrelated patients.

The clonotype comes from a girl aged 2 to 10 with cystic fibrosis. Sequenced input: blood. The chain is built from TRBV4-1 and TRBJ1-1; D gene unclear. CDR3 amino acids: CASKREENTEAFF. Here the CDR3 DNA reads TGCGCCAGCAAACGGGAGGAGAACACTGAAGCTTTCTTT.